Presented here are 20 T cell receptor beta chains from one specimen sequenced in a study of tumor-infiltrating lymphocytes in glioblastoma multiforme. TCRB libraries came from RNA via three nested multiplex PCR rounds. TCRdb redid the calling of the multiplex PCR reads with MiXCR, one entry per CDR3 protein. The data hold 10,000 to 15,000 distinct CDR3 sequences, with under 70% observed a single time. Sequenced material: brain tumor tissue. These receptors were collected from a male donor with glioblastoma.

CDR3 in amino acids: CGTSRDSITGELFF. For the CDR3, the DNA is TGCGGTACCAGCAGGGACTCGATCACCGGGGAGCTGTTTTTT. The chain carries TRBV20-1 and TRBJ2-2, with D perhaps TRBD2 (6 bases). CDR1 and CDR2 from the germline V gene are DFQATT and SNEGSKA (reference sequence). This CDR3 has 14 residues.

Notes on this clonotype: The junction shows a germline mismatch at one end, possibly a read error. V usage is TRBV4-2 and J usage is TRBJ2-3; 9 bases are a match to TRBD2. Germline V gives CDR1 LGHNA, CDR2 YNFKEQ. The CDR3 spans 17 residues. The CDR3 DNA follows: TGTGCCATCAGCCAAGGGTGGGCTAGCGGGACCACAGATATGCAGTATTTT. Its translation: CAISQGWASGTTDMQYF.

As regards this clonotype: An end of the junction differs from the germline gene, which may be a read error. V usage is TRBV6-1 and J usage is TRBJ2-3; a possible D gene is TRBD1 (6 bases). Germline CDR1 and CDR2: MNHNS and SASEGT. There are 15 residues in the CDR3. The CDR3 bases are TGTGCCAGCAGAGCCGGGACGGACAGTACAGATATGCAGTATTTT. This sequence encodes CASRAGTDSTDMQYF.

This clonotype was detected ten times or more. A clone one base away is much larger, so this may be a read error. The chain recombines TRBV6-1 with TRBJ1-2; D is perhaps TRBD1 (5 bases). Per germline, CDR1 MNHNS and CDR2 SASEGT. The CDR3 covers 10 residues. The CDR3 here is CTSREDGYTF. Here the CDR3 DNA reads TGTACCAGCAGGGAAGATGGCTACACCTTC.

About this clonotype itself: The junction and the germline gene differ at one end; a read error may be behind it. The chain couples TRBV11-2 to TRBJ2-5, with D tentatively TRBD2 (7 bases). Germline V CDR1 and CDR2: SGHAT, FQNNGV. The CDR3 length is 14 residues. The CDR3 is CPSRMAGAQDTQYF. Here the CDR3 DNA reads TGTCCCAGTAGGATGGCGGGGGCACAAGACACCCAGTACTTC.

This clonotype counts as medium-sized. The gene calls are TRBV6-2 or TRBV6-3 and TRBJ2-3; 7 bases are a match to TRBD1. Germline CDR1 and CDR2: MNHEY and SVGEGT. The J segment lost 0 bases and the V segment lost 4 bases, leaving 4 bases of the junction unmatched. This CDR3 is 15 amino acids long. CDR3: CASSWDSVSTDTQYF. CDR3 DNA: TGTGCCAGCAGTTGGGACAGTGTGAGCACAGATACGCAGTATTTT.

V gene TRBV20-1 combines with J gene TRBJ2-7, with D unresolved. Trimming cost V 0 bases and J 0 bases, with 9 bases left between them. Germline-derived CDR1 and CDR2 are DFQATT and SNEGSKA (reference sequence). The CDR3 consists of 14 residues. The CDR3 spells CSARDAGLSYEQYF. The CDR3 bases are TGCAGTGCTAGAGACGCTGGCCTCTCCTACGAGCAGTACTTC.

The rearrangement joins TRBV20-1 to TRBJ2-1, with D perhaps given as TRBD1 or TRBD2 (7 bases each). The germline V and J ends were trimmed by 1 base and 8 bases, with 15 bases remaining between them. CDR3 length: 14 amino acids. Germline CDR1 reads DFQATT; CDR2 reads SNEGSKA (reference sequence). The CDR3 DNA reads as TGCAGTGCTAGAGTAGGGACTACAGGGGATGAGCAGTTCTTC. It translates to CSARVGTTGDEQFF.

As to this clonotype: At one of its ends the junction is not consistent with the germline gene, which may arise from a read error. V usage is TRBV12-3 or TRBV12-4 and J usage is TRBJ2-5; possible D gene TRBD1, 6 bases. The CDR3 extends over 14 amino acids. The CDR3 sequence: CASSLVGTDRTQYF. In DNA, the CDR3 is TGTGCCAGCAGTTTAGTGGGGACCGACAGGACCCAATACTTC.

In this sample, this clonotype turned up many times. Given a much more abundant clone one base away, this may be a read error. Likely a read error: the CDR3 ends without its conserved phenylalanine or tryptophan. The rearrangement links TRBV5-4 to TRBJ2-2, with D hard to call. Germline CDR1 is SGHNT and CDR2 is YYREEE (reference sequence). The CDR3 is 13 amino acids. The V end was cut by 1 base, the J end by 6 bases, with 7 bases between. The CDR3 sequence is CASSLKEPGELFY. The CDR3 DNA is TGTGCCAGCAGCTTGAAGGAACCCGGGGAGCTGTTTTAT.

As to this clonotype: Given the absence of the conserved phenylalanine or tryptophan at the CDR3 end, a read error is likely. The rearrangement joins TRBV7-9 to TRBJ1-1, with 10 bases fitting TRBD1. V was clipped by 6 bases and J by 6 bases; unmatched bases: 4. Looked up from germline, CDR1 is SEHNR and CDR2 is FQNEAQ (reference sequence). The CDR3 loop spans 13 amino acids. The CDR3 region is CASRRDRGSEAFY. In nucleotides, the CDR3 is TGTGCCAGCAGACGGGACAGGGGCTCTGAAGCTTTCTAT.

Worth noting for this clonotype: An end of the junction does not agree with germline; a read error may underlie this. CDR3 sequence: CASRPLKAGIQDF. CDR3 nucleotide sequence: TGTGCCAGCAGACCCCTCAAGGCCGGCATTCAGGACTTC. The V call is TRBV11-1, the J call TRBJ2-4; no firm D call. Germline values: CDR1 SGHAT, CDR2 FQDESV (reference sequence). The CDR3 extends over 13 amino acids.

The chain recombines TRBV11-2 with TRBJ2-6; D call uncertain. This CDR3 is 17 amino acids long. The germline V and J ends were trimmed by 1 base and 0 bases, with 10 bases remaining between them. Germline loops: CDR1 SGHAT, CDR2 FQNNGV. The CDR3 nucleotides are TGTGCCAGCAGCTTAGTTCAGGTCCGCTCTGGGGCCAACGTCCTGACTTTC. Translating gives CASSLVQVRSGANVLTF.

With respect to this clonotype: This likely comes from a read error, as the CDR3 has no conserved phenylalanine or tryptophan at its end. The V and J genes are TRBV11-1 and TRBJ2-1; TRBD2 is a possible D gene (5 bases). The germline V gene encodes CDR1 SGHAT and CDR2 FQDESV (reference sequence). This CDR3 is 14 amino acids long. The V and J ends lost 1 base and 10 bases respectively, with 14 bases between them. CDR3 residues: CASSLGRLSGEQFI. Written as DNA, the CDR3 is TGTGCCAGCAGCTTAGGGAGACTATCCGGCGAGCAGTTCATC.

This chain uses TRBV30 with TRBJ1-5; 8 nucleotides align to TRBD1. The germline V gene has CDR1 GTSNPN and CDR2 SVGIG (reference sequence). V lost 5 bases and J lost 7; bases outside the gene matches: 10. CDR3 length: 14 residues. Here the CDR3 reads CAWRRQGNSQPQHF. CDR3 nucleotide sequence: TGTGCCTGGCGCCGACAGGGGAACAGCCAGCCCCAGCATTTT.

On this clonotype: One junction end does not reproduce the germline sequence, and a read error may be involved. This chain uses TRBV6-1 with TRBJ2-7; 11 bases match TRBD2. The CDR3 consists of 16 residues. In germline, CDR1 is MNHNS, CDR2 SASEGT. CDR3 loop: CTSSRIAGGTGDKQYF. CDR3 DNA: TGTACCAGCAGTAGAATAGCGGGAGGGACCGGCGACAAGCAGTACTTC.

This clonotype is classed as medium-sized (0.01 to 0.1%). The genes are TRBV6-6 and TRBJ2-7; TRBD2 aligns across 7 bases. V gave up 2 bases and J gave up 1 base; unmatched junction bases: 2. CDR1 is MNHNY and CDR2 is SVGAGI in the germline V gene (reference sequence). The CDR3 extends over 14 amino acids. CDR3 sequence (DNA): TGTGCCAGCAGTTACGACGGGGGGTCCTACGAGCAGTACTTC. Its translation: CASSYDGGSYEQYF.

This clonotype is categorized as medium-sized (0.01 to 0.1%). This sequence joins TRBV11-2 and TRBJ2-1; the D gene could be TRBD1 or TRBD2 (5 bases each). Trimming shortened V by 1 base and J by 11 bases, and 21 bases separated the two germline ends. Germline values: CDR1 SGHAT, CDR2 FQNNGV. This CDR3 region has 16 residues. The DNA of the CDR3 is TGTGCCAGCAGCTTAGTTGGGGGTCCCCTCTTTAACAAGCAGTTCTTC. Protein: CASSLVGGPLFNKQFF. The entire variable domain, with the rest obtained from reference TRBV11-2 and TRBJ2-1, is as follows: EAGVAQSPRYKIIEKRQSVAFWCNPISGHATLYWYQQILGQGPKLLIQFQNNGVVDDSQLPKDRFSAERLKGVDSTLKIQPAKLEDSAVYLCASSLVGGPLFNKQFFGPGTRLTVL.

Points on this clonotype: With a much larger clone just one base away, this may be a read error. The chain recombines TRBV6-1 with TRBJ1-5, with a possible D match to TRBD1 (6 bases). The V end was cut by 11 bases, the J end by 6 bases, with 29 bases between. The CDR3 length is 17 residues. Germline-derived CDR1 and CDR2 are MNHNS and SASEGT. The CDR3 spells CADTLTGRGGGPQPQHF. For the CDR3, the DNA is TGTGCCGACACCCTGACGGGTAGGGGTGGGGGGCCTCAGCCCCAGCATTTT.

Of note for this clonotype: Mismatch with germline at one junction end may stem from a read error. V is TRBV11-2 and J is TRBJ2-3, with 7 bases lining up with TRBD1. The V gene's germline CDR1 is SGHAT and CDR2 FQNNGV. The CDR3 is 16 amino acids. The CDR3 reads CASSLVGTGDRNTRYF. CDR3 coding DNA: TGTGCCAGCAGCTTAGTAGGAACAGGGGATCGAAATACGCGGTATTTT.